The 29 T cell receptor beta chains listed next were all sequenced from one sample in a study of cytomegalovirus exposure and HLA in healthy donors. A multiplex PCR was run with 60 Vbeta primers and 13 Jbeta primers. The assay was immunoSEQ multiplex PCR, and TCRdb's table has in-frame clones only and misses some. The sample shows approximately 100,000 clones, about 75% of them seen only once. Sequencing was carried out using PBMCs. These receptors all stem from a woman in her 40s in good health and CMV-seronegative.

The gene calls are TRBV11-2 and TRBJ2-5; TRBD2 aligns across 11 bases. V trimming: 2 bases; J trimming: 3 bases; junction bases outside the gene matches: 11. The CDR3 totals 18 residues. The germline gives CDR1 SGHAT, CDR2 FQNNGV. CDR3 sequence: CASSLLPSGGPSKETQYF. CDR3 nucleotide sequence: TGTGCCAGCAGCTTATTACCTAGCGGGGGGCCGTCAAAAGAGACCCAGTACTTC.

The chain carries TRBV6-1 and TRBJ2-1; no reliable D call. Germline assignment: CDR1 MNHNS and CDR2 SASEGT. The CDR3 spans 13 residues. The V gene lost 6 bases and the J gene lost 4 bases, with 10 bases spanning the gap. The CDR3 region is CASRTTSYNEQFF. CDR3 in DNA: TGTGCCAGCAGAACTACTTCGTACAATGAGCAGTTCTTC.

This clone was detected only a few times. The chain is built from TRBV2 and TRBJ1-1; 11 bases are shared with TRBD1. Germline trimming cut 6 bases from V and 1 base from J; bases unmatched to any gene: 4. In germline, CDR1 is SNHLY, CDR2 FYNNEI. The CDR3 is 15 amino acids. CDR3 loop: CASSRDRGSNTEAFF. In DNA form, the CDR3 reads TGTGCCAGCAGCCGGGACAGGGGGTCGAACACTGAAGCTTTCTTT.

The chain recombines TRBV5-4 with TRBJ1-2, with D possibly being TRBD1 (5 bases). This CDR3 region has 17 residues. The germline CDR1 and CDR2 sequences are SGHNT and YYREEE (reference sequence). V was trimmed by 0 bases and J by 8 bases, leaving 23 bases between them. The CDR3 region is CASSLEGSGALARGYTF. The CDR3 DNA follows: TGTGCCAGCAGCTTGGAGGGGTCAGGTGCATTGGCGCGGGGCTACACCTTC.

Points on this clone: Other DNA sequences in this sample translate to the same CDR3. The chain is built from TRBV5-1 and TRBJ1-2; 8 bases are a match to TRBD1. Losses at the gene ends were 3 bases for V and 5 bases for J; bases not matched to a gene: 9. Germline V CDR1 and CDR2: SGHRS, YFSETQ. The CDR3 is 15 amino acids. The CDR3 DNA reads as TGCGCCAGCAGCTCACTGACAGGGGATCCGTATGGCTACACCTTC. This encodes CASSSLTGDPYGYTF.

This clone was seen only a few times. The J gene is TRBJ1-1, the V gene TRBV7-8; 9 bases align to TRBD1. V was pared by 10 bases and J by 3 bases, with 24 bases of the junction left unmatched. The length of the CDR3 is 19 residues. Germline CDR1 and CDR2: SGHVS and FQNEAQ. The CDR3 coding sequence is TGTGCCACTCAAAGGGGGACAGGGTCGTACCCGGGGAAAGACACTGAAGCTTTCTTT. It encodes CATQRGTGSYPGKDTEAFF.

CDR3 region: CASTPFKTGSNQPQHF. The CDR3 nucleotides are TGTGCCAGTACCCCGTTTAAGACGGGAAGCAATCAGCCCCAGCATTTT. This sequence joins TRBV19 and TRBJ1-5; D is uncertain. Germline lookup yields CDR1 LNHDA and CDR2 SQIVND (reference sequence). The CDR3 has 16 amino acids. The V end was cut by 7 bases, the J end by 1 base, with 17 bases between.

J is TRBJ2-7 and V is TRBV9; 13 nucleotides match TRBD2. CDR1 is SGDLS, CDR2 YYNGEE, per germline. V dropped 0 bases and J dropped 2; count of bases not matched to a gene: 8. The CDR3 length is 18 residues. The CDR3 spells CASSVGGGTSGAPYEQYF. In DNA, the CDR3 is TGTGCCAGCAGCGTAGGGGGGGGGACTAGCGGGGCCCCCTACGAGCAGTACTTC.

The chain combines TRBV6-5 with TRBJ2-2, with 9 bases matching TRBD1. Germline V gene lookup returns CDR1 MNHEY and CDR2 SVGAGI. V was clipped by 8 bases and J by 6 bases; unmatched bases: 10. This CDR3 has 15 amino acids. The CDR3: CASGPRDRVPGELFF. The CDR3 nucleotides read TGTGCCAGCGGCCCCCGGGACAGGGTCCCCGGGGAGCTGTTTTTT.

The gene calls are TRBV27 and TRBJ1-1, with D uncertain. Germline values: CDR1 MNHEY, CDR2 SMNVEV (reference sequence). The CDR3 has 13 residues. V lost 6 bases and J lost 2, with 10 bases in between. The CDR3 spells CASRGGPNTEAFF. CDR3 nucleotides: TGTGCCAGCAGGGGAGGGCCCAACACTGAAGCTTTCTTT.

J is TRBJ1-5 and V is TRBV7-9; 8 bases fit TRBD1. The ends lost 5 bases at V and 7 bases at J; junction bases unmatched: 7. CDR1 and CDR2 (germline): SEHNR, FQNEAQ (reference sequence). The CDR3 length is 14 residues. For the CDR3, the DNA is TGTGCCAGCAGCCCTGGACAGGGTATACAGCCCCAGCATTTT. Its protein product is CASSPGQGIQPQHF.

V is TRBV7-2 and J is TRBJ1-2; no reliable D call. The CDR3 contains 14 residues. Germline CDR1 is SGHTA and CDR2 is FQGNSA. V lost 0 bases and J lost 3, with 8 bases in between. Here the CDR3 DNA reads TGTGCCAGCAGCTTAGCGCGCGAGGACTATGGCTACACCTTC. Its protein product is CASSLAREDYGYTF.

The count of this clone is one. CDR3 sequence reads: CASMGTGDNEQFF. CDR3 nucleotides: TGTGCCAGCATGGGGACAGGAGACAATGAGCAGTTCTTC. The J gene is TRBJ2-1, the V gene TRBV6-5; 8 bases map to TRBD1. From germline, CDR1 is MNHEY and CDR2 SVGAGI. V trimming: 7 bases; J trimming: 5 bases; junction bases outside the gene matches: 4. This CDR3 is built from 13 residues.

The chain joins TRBV14 to TRBJ2-1; 9 nucleotides agree with TRBD1. J was trimmed by 2 bases and V by 2 bases; bases with no gene match: 7. The length of the CDR3 is 17 residues. Per germline, CDR1 SGHDN and CDR2 FVKESK. DNA for the CDR3: TGTGCCAGCAGCCAATTTACCGGGACAGGGACCTACAATGAGCAGTTCTTC. Protein: CASSQFTGTGTYNEQFF.

This chain joins TRBV5-1 and TRBJ2-7; D is perhaps TRBD2 (6 bases). Germline CDR1 reads SGHRS; CDR2 reads YFSETQ. CDR3 length: 14 residues. V was trimmed by 1 base and J by 6 bases, leaving 14 bases between them. CDR3 nucleotide sequence: TGCGCCAGCAGCTTGACTAGCCCCCCGGTCGAGCAGTACTTC. It yields the protein CASSLTSPPVEQYF.

V is TRBV5-6 and J is TRBJ1-2; 7 bases align to TRBD1. The CDR3 totals 14 residues. J was trimmed by 3 bases and V by 3 bases; bases with no gene match: 5. Germline V gene lookup returns CDR1 SGHDT and CDR2 YYEEEE. CDR3: CASSWRGTDYGYTF. In DNA form, the CDR3 reads TGTGCCAGCAGCTGGAGGGGGACAGACTATGGCTACACCTTC.

The chain is built from TRBV5-4 and TRBJ1-1, with a weak D call TRBD1 (6 bases). The germline V and J ends were trimmed by 3 bases and 6 bases, with 15 bases remaining between them. CDR1 and CDR2 from the germline V gene are SGHNT and YYREEE (reference sequence). This CDR3 region has 14 residues. The CDR3 reads CASSYRTEHPEAFF. DNA of the CDR3: TGTGCCAGCAGCTACCGGACAGAACACCCTGAAGCTTTCTTT.

J is TRBJ2-3 and V is TRBV7-9, with no clear D. Looked up from germline, CDR1 is SEHNR and CDR2 is FQNEAQ (reference sequence). The CDR3 length is 15 residues. V lost 1 base to trimming and J lost 1 base, with 9 bases between them. Here the CDR3 DNA reads TGTGCCAGCAGCTTAGTCCGCGGAGGCACAGATACGCAGTATTTT. Translation gives CASSLVRGGTDTQYF. The full variable domain, rest sourced from reference TRBV7-9 and TRBJ2-3, is DTGVSQNPRHKITKRGQNVTFRCDPISEHNRLYWYRQTLGQGPEFLTYFQNEAQLEKSRLLSDRFSAERPKGSFSTLEIQRTEQGDSAMYLCASSLVRGGTDTQYFGPGTRLTVL.

The rearrangement links TRBV18 to TRBJ2-4, with 9 positions matching TRBD1. With 2 bases clipped from V and 3 bases from J, the junction kept 2 bases outside the gene matches. This CDR3 has 15 amino acids. The germline CDR1 and CDR2 sequences are KGHSH and LQKENI. The CDR3 is CASSPATGGKNIQYF. The CDR3 DNA reads TGTGCCAGCTCACCAGCGACAGGGGGCAAAAACATTCAGTACTTC.

The chain employs TRBV9 and TRBJ1-1; the D is unclear. Trimming left V 0 bases short and J 4 bases short, with 10 bases between. This CDR3 region has 14 residues. Germline values: CDR1 SGDLS, CDR2 YYNGEE. The CDR3 here is CASSVVSAGTEAFF. DNA of the CDR3: TGTGCCAGCAGCGTAGTGTCGGCGGGCACTGAAGCTTTCTTT.

The chain couples TRBV2 to TRBJ2-3, with 10 bases that match TRBD2. The V gene's germline CDR1 is SNHLY and CDR2 FYNNEI. The CDR3 is 13 residues long. Losses at the gene ends were 7 bases for V and 7 bases for J; bases not matched to a gene: 5. CDR3 sequence (DNA): TGTGCCAGCACTAGCGGGGGAGGTTATACGCAGTATTTT. Encoded protein: CASTSGGGYTQYF.

The genes are TRBV11-2 and TRBJ1-4; 7 positions agree with TRBD1. The V segment lost 2 bases and the J segment 5 bases; nucleotides outside the gene matches: 5. Germline CDR1 SGHAT, CDR2 FQNNGV. There are 15 residues in the CDR3. CDR3 region: CASSLQTGSNEKLFF. Written as DNA, the CDR3 is TGTGCCAGCAGCTTACAGACAGGGTCCAATGAAAAACTGTTTTTT.

The chain employs TRBV5-6 and TRBJ2-7, with 9 bases lining up with TRBD1. The CDR3 has 18 residues. Per the germline V gene, CDR1 is SGHDT and CDR2 is YYEEEE. J lost 6 bases, V lost 5 bases, and 21 bases had no gene match. The CDR3 nucleotides are TGTGCCAGCAGTCGACGAGGGACAGGGAACCAGGGGAGGTCCGAGCAGTACTTC. It specifies CASSRRGTGNQGRSEQYF.

The chain recombines TRBV4-2 with TRBJ2-7; 11 nucleotides agree with TRBD2. The CDR3 totals 16 residues. V trimming: 4 bases; J trimming: 3 bases; junction bases outside the gene matches: 8. From germline, CDR1 is LGHNA and CDR2 YNFKEQ. The CDR3, as DNA: TGTGCCAGCAGCCGCGGTATGACTAGCGGGGTCTACGAGCAGTACTTC. Amino acid sequence: CASSRGMTSGVYEQYF.

V usage is TRBV5-4 and J usage is TRBJ1-1; possibly TRBD1 for D (6 bases). The CDR3 has 14 residues. Germline CDR1 and CDR2: SGHNT and YYREEE (reference sequence). Trimming removed 4 bases at V and 5 bases at J, with 15 bases between. CDR3 amino acids: CASSTGTKGTEAFF. The CDR3 DNA reads as TGTGCCAGCAGCACAGGGACTAAGGGTACTGAAGCTTTCTTT.

The chain uses TRBV6-1 and TRBJ1-1; no firm D call. Looked up from germline, CDR1 is MNHNS and CDR2 is SASEGT. The V and J ends lost 7 bases and 0 bases respectively, with 9 bases between them. The CDR3 has 13 residues. CDR3: CASMRFLNTEAFF. The DNA of the CDR3 is TGTGCCAGCATGAGGTTCTTGAACACTGAAGCTTTCTTT.

The chain joins TRBV30 to TRBJ2-1; D ambiguous. Germline-derived CDR1 and CDR2 are GTSNPN and SVGIG (reference sequence). This CDR3 comprises 12 residues. The ends were cut back, 4 bases at V and 6 bases at J, with 10 bases in the middle. CDR3 protein: CAWTSRSNEQFF. The CDR3 bases are TGTGCCTGGACTTCTAGGAGCAATGAGCAGTTCTTC.

This chain uses TRBV2 with TRBJ1-6, with D perhaps TRBD1 (5 bases). The V and J ends lost 7 bases and 9 bases respectively, with 22 bases between them. CDR1 and CDR2 from the germline V gene are SNHLY and FYNNEI. This CDR3 has 16 amino acids. CDR3 protein: CASIPGPPSGGSPLHF. For the CDR3, the DNA is TGTGCCAGCATCCCTGGGCCACCCTCCGGGGGTTCACCCCTCCACTTT.

CDR3 sequence reads: CAISGVPGHTEAFF. The CDR3 nucleotides are TGTGCCATCAGTGGCGTACCTGGGCACACTGAAGCTTTCTTT. This chain joins TRBV10-3 and TRBJ1-1; D remains unclear. V was clipped by 4 bases and J by 3 bases, with 12 bases between them. The length of the CDR3 is 14 residues. Germline values: CDR1 ENHRY, CDR2 SYGVKD.